What follows are 32 T cell receptor beta chains derived from one specimen sequenced in a study of PD-L1 blockade in urothelial cancer (dated by TCRdb to 2017 to 2019). Preparation of the library involved the immunoSEQ multiplex PCR assay. TCRdb carries this immuneACCESS record with in-frame sequences only. Its versions omit some clonotypes, under half of them owing to an unresolved V gene in the studies checked, with the rest unexplained. The sample table contains roughly 44,000 clones; only one count was recorded for approximately 78% of them. The ten largest account for under 4% of the sample. The sample consisted of PBMCs, taken around atezolizumab (anti-PD-L1) treatment. These receptors all stem from an older man with urothelial cancer.

The rearrangement joins TRBV27 to TRBJ1-2; TRBD1 might be the D (5 bases). CDR1 and CDR2 (germline): MNHEY, SMNVEV (reference sequence). The CDR3 is made up of 11 amino acids. V gave up 7 bases and J gave up 6 bases, with 9 bases separating them. The CDR3 region is CASNEGDGYTF. The CDR3 DNA follows: TGTGCCAGCAATGAAGGGGATGGCTACACCTTC.

This sequence joins TRBV4-1 and TRBJ2-1; TRBD1 might be the D (5 bases). The CDR3 contains 14 residues. Trimming stripped 0 bases from V and 6 bases from J, with 9 bases between. Germline V gene lookup returns CDR1 MGHRA and CDR2 YSYEKL. CDR3 residues: CASSQDGAGNEQFF. In nucleotides, the CDR3 is TGCGCCAGCAGCCAAGATGGGGCAGGCAATGAGCAGTTCTTC.

This chain links TRBV5-5 with TRBJ2-7; TRBD1 matches at 7 bases. With 4 bases clipped from V and 4 bases from J, the junction kept 8 bases outside the gene matches. There are 14 residues in the CDR3. Germline values: CDR1 SGHKS, CDR2 YYEKEE (reference sequence). The CDR3 reads CASSIVQGYYEQYF. The CDR3 DNA reads as TGTGCCAGCAGCATAGTACAGGGGTATTACGAGCAGTACTTC.

V is TRBV9 and J is TRBJ2-7; 9 bases align to TRBD1. CDR3 size: 17 residues. The germline V gene has CDR1 SGDLS and CDR2 YYNGEE. V lost 3 bases, J lost 5 bases, and 15 bases stayed unmatched. CDR3 coding DNA: TGTGCCAGCAGCGCTCGACTTCCGGGACAGGGTTCAAACGAGCAGTACTTC. This codes for CASSARLPGQGSNEQYF.

The chain employs TRBV5-1 and TRBJ2-4; possible D gene TRBD1, 7 bases. Germline CDR1 and CDR2: SGHRS and YFSETQ. V was pared by 1 base and J by 8 bases, with 10 bases between. The CDR3 is made up of 13 amino acids. CDR3 coding DNA: TGCGCCAGCAGCTTGCAGGGGGGAGACATTCAGTACTTC. Its protein is CASSLQGGDIQYF.

The table lists this clone with a count of one. V and J are TRBV18 and TRBJ2-2; a weak D match, TRBD1 (5 bases). Trimming took off 3 bases at V and 0 bases at J, with 8 bases between the two ends. From germline, CDR1 is KGHSH and CDR2 LQKENI. The CDR3 consists of 15 residues. This chain's CDR3 is CASSPRQPNTGELFF. The CDR3 bases are TGTGCCAGCTCACCCCGACAGCCGAACACCGGGGAGCTGTTTTTT.

This clone was seen more than once but under ten times. The chain combines TRBV28 with TRBJ1-1; no reliable D call. Germline V gene data show CDR1 as MDHEN and CDR2 as SYDVKM. With 3 bases removed from V and 1 base from J, the gap between germline ends came to 6 bases. The CDR3 has 13 residues. CDR3 nucleotide sequence: TGTGCCAGCAGTTTTCTGGCGAACACTGAAGCTTTCTTT. Translated: CASSFLANTEAFF.

The CDR3 reads CASNVNRADTEAFF. In nucleotides, the CDR3 is TGTGCCAGTAACGTGAACAGGGCGGACACTGAAGCTTTCTTT. This chain uses TRBV19 with TRBJ1-1, with D possibly TRBD1 on 6 matching bases. Germline V gene data show CDR1 as LNHDA and CDR2 as SQIVND (reference sequence). The germline V and J ends were trimmed by 7 bases and 3 bases, with 15 bases remaining between them. This CDR3 is built from 14 residues.

The rearrangement joins TRBV5-6 to TRBJ1-5, with 8 bases aligning to TRBD1. Germline lookup yields CDR1 SGHDT and CDR2 YYEEEE. The CDR3 runs to 17 residues. With 2 bases clipped from V and 7 bases from J, the junction kept 14 bases outside the gene matches. CDR3 in amino acids: CASSFWGSQGARQPQHF. DNA for the CDR3: TGTGCCAGCAGCTTCTGGGGGAGCCAGGGGGCTCGGCAGCCCCAGCATTTT. The variable domain in full, completed from reference TRBV5-6 and TRBJ1-5, reads DAGVTQSPTHLIKTRGQQVTLRCSPKSGHDTVSWYQQALGQGPQFIFQYYEEEERQRGNFPDRFSGHQFPNYSSELNVNALLLGDSALYLCASSFWGSQGARQPQHFGDGTRLSIL.

The chain couples TRBV7-9 to TRBJ1-2; the D gene is possibly TRBD1 (5 bases). V lost 5 bases and J lost 3, with 16 bases in between. The CDR3 consists of 15 residues. The germline gives CDR1 SEHNR, CDR2 FQNEAQ (reference sequence). Here the CDR3 DNA reads TGTGCCAGCAGCACCCGACAGAGCAGCGACTATGGCTACACCTTC. It translates to CASSTRQSSDYGYTF. Looking up the rest from reference TRBV7-9 and TRBJ1-2 gives the full variable domain: DTGVSQNPRHKITKRGQNVTFRCDPISEHNRLYWYRQTLGQGPEFLTYFQNEAQLEKSRLLSDRFSAERPKGSFSTLEIQRTEQGDSAMYLCASSTRQSSDYGYTFGSGTRLTVV.

The genes are TRBV6-5 and TRBJ1-1; 7 nucleotides match TRBD1. The CDR3 extends over 13 amino acids. Germline V gene lookup returns CDR1 MNHEY and CDR2 SVGAGI. V lost 8 bases and J lost 1; bases outside the gene matches: 4. CDR3 sequence reads: CASLGGWNTEAFF. The CDR3 DNA is TGTGCCAGCTTAGGGGGCTGGAACACTGAAGCTTTCTTT.

The chain combines TRBV5-1 with TRBJ2-4; 11 nucleotides align to TRBD2. Trimming took 3 bases from V and 8 from J; bases not matched to a gene: 10. The CDR3 spans 16 residues. Germline V gene sequence: CDR1 SGHRS, CDR2 YFSETQ. Here the CDR3 DNA reads TGCGCCAGCAGCTCGGGACTAGCGGCCCAAGGGGACATTCAGTACTTC. Protein product: CASSSGLAAQGDIQYF.

The V and J genes are TRBV2 and TRBJ2-2; D is perhaps TRBD2 (6 bases). This CDR3 is 13 amino acids long. Trimming left V 7 bases short and J 5 bases short, with 11 bases between. The germline V gene encodes CDR1 SNHLY and CDR2 FYNNEI. Here the CDR3 reads CASNRERTGELFF. CDR3 nucleotides: TGTGCCAGCAACCGGGAGAGAACCGGGGAGCTGTTTTTT.

J is TRBJ2-4 and V is TRBV6-6, with 8 positions matching TRBD1. J lost 1 base, V lost 6 bases, and 8 bases had no gene match. This CDR3 is built from 16 residues. From germline, CDR1 is MNHNY and CDR2 SVGAGI (reference sequence). CDR3 sequence (DNA): TGTGCCAGCAGCCCGACAGGGGTTAGCGCCAAAAACATTCAGTACTTC. Amino acid sequence: CASSPTGVSAKNIQYF.

The chain joins TRBV9 to TRBJ2-7, with no clear D. Germline V gene sequence: CDR1 SGDLS, CDR2 YYNGEE. The CDR3 contains 13 residues. V was clipped by 5 bases and J by 6 bases, with 15 bases between them. CDR3 nucleotide sequence: TGTGCCAGCAGTGTCCAGCCCCGCGGCGAGCAGTACTTC. Amino acid sequence: CASSVQPRGEQYF.

This rearrangement joins TRBV7-9 to TRBJ2-1; D possibly corresponds to TRBD1 (5 bases). Germline loops: CDR1 SEHNR, CDR2 FQNEAQ (reference sequence). Trimming stripped 3 bases from V and 5 bases from J, with 11 bases between. CDR3 length equals 14 residues. The CDR3 loop reads CASSFLDSDNEQFF. Written as DNA, the CDR3 is TGTGCCAGCAGCTTCCTCGACAGTGACAATGAGCAGTTCTTC.

The chain has TRBV6-5 and TRBJ1-2; tentative D call: TRBD1 (6 bases). The CDR3 covers 15 residues. Looked up from germline, CDR1 is MNHEY and CDR2 is SVGAGI. Between the trimmed V and J ends, which lost 0 bases and 5 bases, there was a span of 13 bases. The CDR3 loop reads CASSYSMAGAYGYTF. The CDR3 bases are TGTGCCAGCAGTTACTCGATGGCAGGGGCTTATGGCTACACCTTC.

The chain couples TRBV4-1 to TRBJ1-6; D may be TRBD1 (6 bases). V lost 3 bases, J lost 10 bases, and 10 bases lay in between. Germline-derived CDR1 and CDR2 are MGHRA and YSYEKL. This CDR3 is 13 amino acids long. This chain's CDR3 is CASSQEQGSPLHF. The DNA for the CDR3 is TGCGCCAGCAGCCAGGAACAGGGCTCACCCCTCCACTTT.

The genes are TRBV6-4 and TRBJ1-1, with 7 bases fitting TRBD1. Germline values: CDR1 MRHNA, CDR2 SNTAGT. V dropped 4 bases and J dropped 4; count of bases not matched to a gene: 3. The CDR3 is 13 residues long. The DNA of the CDR3 is TGTGCCAGCAGTGTTGACAGGGCCACTGAAGCTTTCTTT. It specifies CASSVDRATEAFF.

The chain joins TRBV9 to TRBJ2-7; the D is unclear. The germline V gene has CDR1 SGDLS and CDR2 YYNGEE. The CDR3 runs 14 residues. Trimming took 0 bases from V and 5 from J, leaving 12 bases between them. The CDR3 sequence is CASSVVGSGNEQYF. CDR3 nucleotides: TGTGCCAGCAGCGTAGTGGGTTCGGGTAACGAGCAGTACTTC.

This clone was counted once. This rearrangement joins TRBV7-2 to TRBJ1-3; D ambiguous. The CDR3 has 15 residues. CDR1 is SGHTA and CDR2 is FQGNSA in the germline V gene. V was pared by 3 bases and J by 4 bases, with 13 bases between. As DNA, the CDR3 is TGTGCCAGCAGCTTGGAGGGCCATCACGGAAACACCATATATTTT. Amino acids: CASSLEGHHGNTIYF.

This clone was observed a single time. This sequence joins TRBV4-1 and TRBJ2-5, with unresolved D. The V end lost 2 bases, the J end lost 1 base, and 5 bases lay between the germline ends. The CDR3 covers 13 residues. The germline V gene has CDR1 MGHRA and CDR2 YSYEKL. The CDR3, as DNA: TGCGCCAGCAGCCAAAATCTCCAAGAGACCCAGTACTTC. Translating gives CASSQNLQETQYF.

The V call is TRBV28, the J call TRBJ2-1, with TRBD2 matching 11 bases. V lost 1 base to trimming and J lost 6 bases; unmatched junction nucleotides: 5. There are 16 residues in the CDR3. Germline CDR1 and CDR2: MDHEN and SYDVKM. In DNA, the CDR3 is TGTGCCAGCAGTTTATCCACTAGCGGGAGCCGCAATGAGCAGTTCTTC. It specifies CASSLSTSGSRNEQFF.

The chain links TRBV28 to TRBJ1-5; D may be TRBD1 (6 bases). This CDR3 is 15 amino acids long. The V gene's germline CDR1 is MDHEN and CDR2 SYDVKM. V lost 6 bases and J lost 4, with 16 bases in between. The CDR3 spells CASSPIPGVNQPQHF. CDR3 in DNA: TGTGCCAGCAGCCCGATTCCAGGGGTAAATCAGCCCCAGCATTTT.

The V and J genes are TRBV19 and TRBJ1-1; 7 nucleotides align to TRBD1. V dropped 7 bases and J dropped 0; count of bases not matched to a gene: 8. The CDR3 is made up of 15 amino acids. CDR1 LNHDA and CDR2 SQIVND come from the germline V gene (reference sequence). The CDR3 spells CASKGGRQMNTEAFF. The DNA for the CDR3 is TGTGCCAGTAAAGGGGGCAGACAAATGAACACTGAAGCTTTCTTT.

The rearrangement links TRBV18 to TRBJ1-4; D gene uncertain. The CDR3 extends over 16 amino acids. Trimming stripped 2 bases from V and 0 bases from J, with 10 bases between. CDR1 and CDR2 (germline): KGHSH, LQKENI. The CDR3 DNA reads TGTGCCAGCTCACCATTGGCCCCCACAACTAATGAAAAACTGTTTTTT. Its protein product is CASSPLAPTTNEKLFF.

The chain has TRBV10-1 and TRBJ2-3; a weak D match, TRBD1 (6 bases). CDR3 length equals 17 residues. Germline CDR1 reads WNHNN; CDR2 reads SYGVQD (reference sequence). V shed 5 bases and J shed 0 bases, with 18 bases lying between them. This chain's CDR3 is CASSKPPGQFSTDTQYF. CDR3 DNA: TGCGCCAGCAGTAAACCACCGGGACAATTTAGCACAGATACGCAGTATTTT.

The chain couples TRBV30 to TRBJ1-6; weak D call: TRBD1 (6 bases). Looked up from germline, CDR1 is GTSNPN and CDR2 is SVGIG (reference sequence). The CDR3 spans 15 residues. V lost 2 bases to trimming and J lost 10 bases, with 18 bases between them. In nucleotides, the CDR3 is TGTGCCTGGAGTCCGCCGGGGGGGACACCCTCACCCCTCCACTTT. This codes for CAWSPPGGTPSPLHF.

This clone showed up just once. The genes are TRBV28 and TRBJ2-5; 9 bases map to TRBD1. The CDR3 totals 16 residues. Trimming removed 6 bases from V and 5 bases from J; junction bases left unmatched: 13. Germline loops: CDR1 MDHEN, CDR2 SYDVKM. The chain's CDR3 is CASSQGTGSFGETQYF. DNA of the CDR3: TGTGCCAGCAGCCAAGGGACAGGGAGCTTTGGGGAGACCCAGTACTTC.

The CDR3 here is CASSLGTEGNEQFF. In DNA, the CDR3 is TGTGCCAGCAGCTTGGGGACAGAAGGCAATGAGCAGTTCTTC. The V gene is TRBV5-4, the J gene TRBJ2-1, with D maybe TRBD1 (6 bases). V lost 0 bases to trimming and J lost 6 bases, with 10 bases between them. In germline, CDR1 is SGHNT, CDR2 YYREEE (reference sequence). This CDR3 contains 14 residues.

The rearrangement joins TRBV10-1 to TRBJ2-3; TRBD2 matches at 8 bases. J gave up 6 bases and V 6 bases, and 11 bases lay outside the gene matches. In germline, CDR1 is WNHNN, CDR2 SYGVQD (reference sequence). The CDR3 totals 15 residues. In DNA, the CDR3 is TGCGCCAGCAGCCCCCTGCGGGGGGTCACCGATACGCAGTATTTT. This sequence encodes CASSPLRGVTDTQYF.

V is TRBV7-3 and J is TRBJ2-1, with TRBD2 matching 8 bases. The CDR3 is 16 residues long. V was pared by 0 bases and J by 3 bases, with 4 bases of the junction left unmatched. Germline V CDR1 and CDR2: SGHTA, FQGTGA. The CDR3 loop is CASSLTAGLVYNEQFF. CDR3 sequence (DNA): TGTGCCAGCAGCTTAACGGCGGGACTAGTCTACAATGAGCAGTTCTTC.